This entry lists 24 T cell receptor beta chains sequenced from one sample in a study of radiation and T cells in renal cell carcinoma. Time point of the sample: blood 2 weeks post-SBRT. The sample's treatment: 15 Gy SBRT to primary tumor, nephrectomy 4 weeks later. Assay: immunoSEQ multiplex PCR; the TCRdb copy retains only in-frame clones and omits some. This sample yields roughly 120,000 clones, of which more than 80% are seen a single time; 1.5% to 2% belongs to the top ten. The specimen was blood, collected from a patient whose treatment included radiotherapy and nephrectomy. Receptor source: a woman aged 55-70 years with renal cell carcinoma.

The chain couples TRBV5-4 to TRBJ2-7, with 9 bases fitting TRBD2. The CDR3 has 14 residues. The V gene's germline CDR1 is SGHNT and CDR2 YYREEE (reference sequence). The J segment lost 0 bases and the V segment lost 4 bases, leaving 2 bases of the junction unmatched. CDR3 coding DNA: TGTGCCAGCAGCCCAGCGGGGGGCTCCTACGAGCAGTACTTC. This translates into CASSPAGGSYEQYF.

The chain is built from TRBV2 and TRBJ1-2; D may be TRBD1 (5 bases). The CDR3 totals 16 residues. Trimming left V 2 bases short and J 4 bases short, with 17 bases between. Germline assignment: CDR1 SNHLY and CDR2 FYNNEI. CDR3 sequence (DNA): TGTGCCAGCAGTGAATCAGGCCCCCGGCAGGGCTATGGCTACACCTTC. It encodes CASSESGPRQGYGYTF. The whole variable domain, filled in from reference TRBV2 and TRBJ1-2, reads EPEVTQTPSHQVTQMGQEVILRCVPISNHLYFYWYRQILGQKVEFLVSFYNNEISEKSEIFDDQFSVERPDGSNFTLKIRSTKLEDSAMYFCASSESGPRQGYGYTFGSGTRLTVV.

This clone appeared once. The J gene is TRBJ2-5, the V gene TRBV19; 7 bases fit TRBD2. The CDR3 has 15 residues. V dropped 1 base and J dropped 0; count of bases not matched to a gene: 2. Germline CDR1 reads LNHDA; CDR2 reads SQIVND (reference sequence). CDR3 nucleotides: TGTGCCAGTAGTATAGTTGCGGGGGACCAAGAGACCCAGTACTTC. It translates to CASSIVAGDQETQYF.

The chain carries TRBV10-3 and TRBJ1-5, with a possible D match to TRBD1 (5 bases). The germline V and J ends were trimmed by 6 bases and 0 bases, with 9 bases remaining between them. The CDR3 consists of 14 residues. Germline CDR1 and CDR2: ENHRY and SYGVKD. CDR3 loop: CAISGGYSNQPQHF. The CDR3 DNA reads TGTGCCATCAGCGGGGGTTATAGCAATCAGCCCCAGCATTTT.

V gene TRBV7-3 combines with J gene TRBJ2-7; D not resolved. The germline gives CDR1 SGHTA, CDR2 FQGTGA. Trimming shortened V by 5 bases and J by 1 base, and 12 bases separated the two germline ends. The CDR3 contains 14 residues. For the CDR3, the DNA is TGTGCCAGCAGCCCCACCGCGCTTTCCTACGAGCAGTACTTC. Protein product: CASSPTALSYEQYF.

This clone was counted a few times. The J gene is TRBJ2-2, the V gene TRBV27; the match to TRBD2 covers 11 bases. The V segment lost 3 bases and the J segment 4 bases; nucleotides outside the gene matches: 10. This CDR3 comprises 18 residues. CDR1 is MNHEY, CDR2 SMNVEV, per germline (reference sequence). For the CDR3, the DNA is TGTGCCAGCAGTTTCAGGATAGCGGGAGGGCCACTCACCGGGGAGCTGTTTTTT. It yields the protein CASSFRIAGGPLTGELFF.

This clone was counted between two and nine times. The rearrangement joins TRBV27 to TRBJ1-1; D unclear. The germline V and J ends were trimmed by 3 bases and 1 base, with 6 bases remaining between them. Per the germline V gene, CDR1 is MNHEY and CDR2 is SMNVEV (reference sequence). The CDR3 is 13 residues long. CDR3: CASSFSWNTEAFF. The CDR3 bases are TGTGCCAGCAGTTTCTCTTGGAACACTGAAGCTTTCTTT.

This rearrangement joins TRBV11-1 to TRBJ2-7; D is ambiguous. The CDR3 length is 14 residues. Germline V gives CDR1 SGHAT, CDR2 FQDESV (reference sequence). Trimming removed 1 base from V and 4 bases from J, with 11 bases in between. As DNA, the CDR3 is TGTGCCAGCAGCTTAGGGGTCAGCATTTACGAGCAGTACTTC. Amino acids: CASSLGVSIYEQYF.

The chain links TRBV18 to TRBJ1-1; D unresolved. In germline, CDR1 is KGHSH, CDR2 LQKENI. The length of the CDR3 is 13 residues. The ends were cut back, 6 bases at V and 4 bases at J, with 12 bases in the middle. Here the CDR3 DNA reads TGTGCCAGCTCTTCGGACGGTTTCACTGAAGCTTTCTTT. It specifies CASSSDGFTEAFF.

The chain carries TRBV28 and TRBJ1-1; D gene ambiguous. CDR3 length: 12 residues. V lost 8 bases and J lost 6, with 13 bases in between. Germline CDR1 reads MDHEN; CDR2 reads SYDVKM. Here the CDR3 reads CASALSAAEAFF. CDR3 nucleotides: TGTGCCAGCGCCTTGTCTGCGGCTGAAGCTTTCTTT.

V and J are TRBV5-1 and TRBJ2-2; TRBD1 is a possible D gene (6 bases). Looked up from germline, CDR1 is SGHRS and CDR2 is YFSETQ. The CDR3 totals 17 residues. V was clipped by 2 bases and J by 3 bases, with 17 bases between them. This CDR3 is CASSFGLGAGDTGELFF. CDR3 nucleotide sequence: TGCGCCAGCAGCTTCGGTCTCGGTGCAGGGGACACCGGGGAGCTGTTTTTT.

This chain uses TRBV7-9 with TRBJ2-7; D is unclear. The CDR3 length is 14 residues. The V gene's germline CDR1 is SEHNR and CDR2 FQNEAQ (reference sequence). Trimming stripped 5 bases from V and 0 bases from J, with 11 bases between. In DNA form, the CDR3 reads TGTGCCAGCAGCCCTCGGACGGACTCCTACGAGCAGTACTTC. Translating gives CASSPRTDSYEQYF.

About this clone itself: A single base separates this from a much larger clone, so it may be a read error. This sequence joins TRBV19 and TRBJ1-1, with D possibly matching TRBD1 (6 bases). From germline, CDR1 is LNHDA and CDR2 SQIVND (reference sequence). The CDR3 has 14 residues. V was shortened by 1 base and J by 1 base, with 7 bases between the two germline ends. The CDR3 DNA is TGTGCCAGTAGTATAGGGGGGCCGAACACTGAAGCTTTCTTT. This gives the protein CASSIGGPNTEAFF.

CDR3 sequence (DNA): TGTGCCAGCAGCCCGACAGGGGGCGATGCGCTATATGGCTACACCTTC. It codes for CASSPTGGDALYGYTF. The rearrangement links TRBV28 to TRBJ1-2; 10 bases agree with TRBD1. J was trimmed by 5 bases and V by 6 bases; bases with no gene match: 12. The germline CDR1 and CDR2 sequences are MDHEN and SYDVKM. This CDR3 spans 16 amino acids.

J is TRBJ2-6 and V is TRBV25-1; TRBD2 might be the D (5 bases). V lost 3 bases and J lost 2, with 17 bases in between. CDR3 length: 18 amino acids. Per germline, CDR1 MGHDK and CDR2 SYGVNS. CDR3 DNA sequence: TGTGCCAGCAGTGAGTCGCGGGCCGAAGACCCTGGGGCCAACGTCCTGACTTTC. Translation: CASSESRAEDPGANVLTF.

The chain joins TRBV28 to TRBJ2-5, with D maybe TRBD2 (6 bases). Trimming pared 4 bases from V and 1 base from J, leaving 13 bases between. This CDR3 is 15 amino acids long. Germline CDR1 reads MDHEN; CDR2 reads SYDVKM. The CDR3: CASSSPFSGQETQYF. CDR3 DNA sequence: TGTGCCAGCAGTTCCCCCTTTAGCGGCCAAGAGACCCAGTACTTC.

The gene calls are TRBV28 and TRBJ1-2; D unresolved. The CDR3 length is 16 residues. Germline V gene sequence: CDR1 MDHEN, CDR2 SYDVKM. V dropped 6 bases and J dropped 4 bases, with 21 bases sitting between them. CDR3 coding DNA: TGTGCCAGCAGCCCTCTCGATTTATCGGCCCTCTATGGCTACACCTTC. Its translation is CASSPLDLSALYGYTF.

The CDR3 is CASSLAAGNSGNTIYF. The CDR3 DNA reads TGTGCCAGCAGCTTAGCGGCGGGGAACTCTGGAAACACCATATATTTT. The chain uses TRBV7-9 and TRBJ1-3; no definite D call. The CDR3 length is 16 residues. Germline V gene data show CDR1 as SEHNR and CDR2 as FQNEAQ (reference sequence). V was trimmed by 0 bases and J by 0 bases, leaving 9 bases between them. Complete variable domain (other parts from reference TRBV7-9 and TRBJ1-3): DTGVSQNPRHKITKRGQNVTFRCDPISEHNRLYWYRQTLGQGPEFLTYFQNEAQLEKSRLLSDRFSAERPKGSFSTLEIQRTEQGDSAMYLCASSLAAGNSGNTIYFGEGSWLTVV.

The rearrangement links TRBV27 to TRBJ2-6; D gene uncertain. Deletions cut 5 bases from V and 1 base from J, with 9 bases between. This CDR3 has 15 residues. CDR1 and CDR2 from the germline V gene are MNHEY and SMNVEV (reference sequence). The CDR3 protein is CASSSWGSGANVLTF. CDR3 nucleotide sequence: TGTGCCAGCAGTAGTTGGGGTTCTGGGGCCAACGTCCTGACTTTC.

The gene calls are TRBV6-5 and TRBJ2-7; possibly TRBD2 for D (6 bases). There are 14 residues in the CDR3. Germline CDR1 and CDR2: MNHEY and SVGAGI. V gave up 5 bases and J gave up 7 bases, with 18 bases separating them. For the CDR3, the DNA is TGTGCCAGCAGTACCCCATTCGGGGCGGGGGAGCAGTACTTC. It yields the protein CASSTPFGAGEQYF.

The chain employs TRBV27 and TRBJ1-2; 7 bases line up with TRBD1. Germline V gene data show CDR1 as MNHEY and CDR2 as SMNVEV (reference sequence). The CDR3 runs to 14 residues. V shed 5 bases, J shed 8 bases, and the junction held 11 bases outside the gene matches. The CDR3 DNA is TGTGCCAGCAGTCCAACAGGGGAAGGAGGGGGCTACACCTTC. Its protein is CASSPTGEGGGYTF.

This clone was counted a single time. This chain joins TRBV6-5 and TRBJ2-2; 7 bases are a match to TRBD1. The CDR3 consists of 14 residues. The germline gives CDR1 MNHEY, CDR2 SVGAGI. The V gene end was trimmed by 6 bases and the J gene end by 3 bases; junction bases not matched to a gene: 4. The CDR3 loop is CASRTTGDTGELFF. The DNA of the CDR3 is TGTGCCAGCAGGACCACAGGGGACACCGGGGAGCTGTTTTTT.

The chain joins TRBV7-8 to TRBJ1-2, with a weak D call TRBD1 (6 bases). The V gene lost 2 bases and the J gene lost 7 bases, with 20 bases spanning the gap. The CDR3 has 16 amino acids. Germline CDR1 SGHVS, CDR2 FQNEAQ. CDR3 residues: CASSLLGGGTIFGYTF. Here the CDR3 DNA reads TGTGCCAGCAGCTTATTGGGGGGTGGGACAATCTTTGGCTACACCTTC.

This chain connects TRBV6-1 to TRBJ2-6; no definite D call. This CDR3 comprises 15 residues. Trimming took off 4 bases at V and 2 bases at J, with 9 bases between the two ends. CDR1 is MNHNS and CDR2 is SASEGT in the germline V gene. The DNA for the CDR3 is TGTGCCAGCAGTGGTATGGAGCCTGGGGCCAACGTCCTGACTTTC. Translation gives CASSGMEPGANVLTF.